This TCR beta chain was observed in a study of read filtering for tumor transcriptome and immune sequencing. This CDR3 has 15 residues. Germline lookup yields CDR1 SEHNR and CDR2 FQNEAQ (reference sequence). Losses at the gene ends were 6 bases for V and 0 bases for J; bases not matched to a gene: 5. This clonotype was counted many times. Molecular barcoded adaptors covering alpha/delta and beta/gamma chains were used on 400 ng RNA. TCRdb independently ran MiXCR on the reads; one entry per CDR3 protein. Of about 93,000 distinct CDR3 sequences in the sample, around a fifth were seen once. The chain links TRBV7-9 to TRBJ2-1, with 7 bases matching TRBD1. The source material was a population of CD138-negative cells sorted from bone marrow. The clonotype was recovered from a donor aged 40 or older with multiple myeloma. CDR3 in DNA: TGTGCCAGCAGGTGGGACAGCTTCTCCTACAATGAGCAGTTCTTC. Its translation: CASRWDSFSYNEQFF.